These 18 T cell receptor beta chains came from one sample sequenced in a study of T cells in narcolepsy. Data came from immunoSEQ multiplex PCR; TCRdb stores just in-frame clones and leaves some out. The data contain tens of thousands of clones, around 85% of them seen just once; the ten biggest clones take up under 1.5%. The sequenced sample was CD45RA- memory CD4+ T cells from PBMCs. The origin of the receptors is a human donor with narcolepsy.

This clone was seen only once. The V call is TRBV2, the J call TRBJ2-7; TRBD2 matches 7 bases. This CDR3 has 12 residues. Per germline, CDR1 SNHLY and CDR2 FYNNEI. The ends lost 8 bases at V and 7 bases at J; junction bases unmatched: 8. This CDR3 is CASAGLVIEQYF. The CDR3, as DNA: TGTGCCAGCGCCGGACTAGTTATAGAGCAGTACTTC. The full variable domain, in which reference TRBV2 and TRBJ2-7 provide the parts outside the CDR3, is EPEVTQTPSHQVTQMGQEVILRCVPISNHLYFYWYRQILGQKVEFLVSFYNNEISEKSEIFDDQFSVERPDGSNFTLKIRSTKLEDSAMYFCASAGLVIEQYFGPGTRLTVT.

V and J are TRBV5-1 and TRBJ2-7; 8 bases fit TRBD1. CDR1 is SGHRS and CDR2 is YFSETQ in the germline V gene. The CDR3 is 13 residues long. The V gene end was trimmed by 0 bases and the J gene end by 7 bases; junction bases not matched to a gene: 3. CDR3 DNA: TGCGCCAGCAGCTTGGGGACAGGGCATGAGCAGTACTTC. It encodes CASSLGTGHEQYF.

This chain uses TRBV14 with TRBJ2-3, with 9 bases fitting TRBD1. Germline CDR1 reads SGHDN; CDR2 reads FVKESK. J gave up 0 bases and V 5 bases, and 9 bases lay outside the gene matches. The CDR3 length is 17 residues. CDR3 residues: CASSSDRGPVSTDTQYF. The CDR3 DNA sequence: TGTGCCAGCAGCTCGGACAGGGGTCCCGTTAGCACAGATACGCAGTATTTT.

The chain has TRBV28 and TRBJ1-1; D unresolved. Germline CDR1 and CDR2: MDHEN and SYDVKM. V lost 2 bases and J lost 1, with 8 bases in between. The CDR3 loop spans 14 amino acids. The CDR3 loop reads CASSLGPKNTEAFF. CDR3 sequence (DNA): TGTGCCAGCAGTTTAGGCCCCAAGAACACTGAAGCTTTCTTT.

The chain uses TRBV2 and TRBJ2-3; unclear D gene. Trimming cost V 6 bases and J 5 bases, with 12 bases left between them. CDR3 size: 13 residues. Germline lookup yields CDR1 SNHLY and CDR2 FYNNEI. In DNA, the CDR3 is TGTGCCAGCAGAGACTCGGAGTTAGATACGCAGTATTTT. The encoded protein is CASRDSELDTQYF.

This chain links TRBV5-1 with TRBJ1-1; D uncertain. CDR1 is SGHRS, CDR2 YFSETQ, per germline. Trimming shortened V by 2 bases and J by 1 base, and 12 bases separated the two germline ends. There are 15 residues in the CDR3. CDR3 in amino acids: CASSFRGSTNTEAFF. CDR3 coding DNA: TGCGCCAGCAGCTTCCGCGGCAGTACGAACACTGAAGCTTTCTTT. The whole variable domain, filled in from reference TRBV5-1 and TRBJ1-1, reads KAGVTQTPRYLIKTRGQQVTLSCSPISGHRSVSWYQQTPGQGLQFLFEYFSETQRNKGNFPGRFSGRQFSNSRSEMNVSTLELGDSALYLCASSFRGSTNTEAFFGQGTRLTVV.

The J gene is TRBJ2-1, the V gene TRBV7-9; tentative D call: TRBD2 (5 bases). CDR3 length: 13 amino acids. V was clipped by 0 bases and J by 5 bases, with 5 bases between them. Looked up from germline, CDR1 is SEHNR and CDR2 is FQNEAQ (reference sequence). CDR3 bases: TGTGCCAGCAGCTTAGCGGGAGACAATGAGCAGTTCTTC. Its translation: CASSLAGDNEQFF.

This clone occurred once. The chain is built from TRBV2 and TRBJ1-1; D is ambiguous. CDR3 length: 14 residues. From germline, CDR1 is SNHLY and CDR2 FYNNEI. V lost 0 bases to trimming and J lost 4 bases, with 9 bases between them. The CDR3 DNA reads TGTGCCAGCAGTGAAGCGGTCACGGGCACTGAAGCTTTCTTT. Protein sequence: CASSEAVTGTEAFF.

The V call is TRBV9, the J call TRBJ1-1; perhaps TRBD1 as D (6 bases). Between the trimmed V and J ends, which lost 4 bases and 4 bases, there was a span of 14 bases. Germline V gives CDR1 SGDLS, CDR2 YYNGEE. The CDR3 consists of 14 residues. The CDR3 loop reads CASSFTGLGTEAFF. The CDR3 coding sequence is TGTGCCAGCAGCTTTACAGGGCTTGGCACTGAAGCTTTCTTT.

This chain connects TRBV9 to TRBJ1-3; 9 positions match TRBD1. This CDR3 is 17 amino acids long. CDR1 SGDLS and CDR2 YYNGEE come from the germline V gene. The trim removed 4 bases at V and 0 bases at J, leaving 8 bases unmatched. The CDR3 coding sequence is TGTGCCAGCAGCCCGAGGGACAGGGCCCTCTCTGGAAACACCATATATTTT. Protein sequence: CASSPRDRALSGNTIYF.

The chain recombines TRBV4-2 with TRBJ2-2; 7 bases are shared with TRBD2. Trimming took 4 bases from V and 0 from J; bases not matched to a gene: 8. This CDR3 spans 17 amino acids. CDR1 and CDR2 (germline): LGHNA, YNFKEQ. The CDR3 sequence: CASSRDLAGANTGELFF. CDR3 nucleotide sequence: TGTGCCAGCAGCCGCGACTTGGCGGGAGCGAACACCGGGGAGCTGTTTTTT.

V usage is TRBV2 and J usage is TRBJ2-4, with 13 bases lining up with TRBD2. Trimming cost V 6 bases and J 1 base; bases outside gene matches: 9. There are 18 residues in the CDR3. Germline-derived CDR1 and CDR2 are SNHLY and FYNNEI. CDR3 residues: CASSKGTSGNRAKNIQYF. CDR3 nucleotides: TGTGCCAGCAGCAAGGGGACTAGCGGGAATCGCGCCAAAAACATTCAGTACTTC. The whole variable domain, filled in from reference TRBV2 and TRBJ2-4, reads EPEVTQTPSHQVTQMGQEVILRCVPISNHLYFYWYRQILGQKVEFLVSFYNNEISEKSEIFDDQFSVERPDGSNFTLKIRSTKLEDSAMYFCASSKGTSGNRAKNIQYFGAGTRLSVL.

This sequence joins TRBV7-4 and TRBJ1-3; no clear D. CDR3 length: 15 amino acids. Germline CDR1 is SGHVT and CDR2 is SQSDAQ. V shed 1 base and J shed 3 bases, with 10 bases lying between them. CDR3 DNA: TGTGCCAGCAGCTTAGAGCCAAGAGGTGGAAACACCATATATTTT. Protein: CASSLEPRGGNTIYF.

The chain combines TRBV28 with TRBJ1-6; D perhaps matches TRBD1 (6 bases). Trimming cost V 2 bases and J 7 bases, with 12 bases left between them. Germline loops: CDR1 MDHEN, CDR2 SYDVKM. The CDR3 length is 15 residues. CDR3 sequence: CASSLPQGSNSPLHF. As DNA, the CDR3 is TGTGCCAGCAGTTTACCACAGGGATCGAATTCACCCCTCCACTTT.

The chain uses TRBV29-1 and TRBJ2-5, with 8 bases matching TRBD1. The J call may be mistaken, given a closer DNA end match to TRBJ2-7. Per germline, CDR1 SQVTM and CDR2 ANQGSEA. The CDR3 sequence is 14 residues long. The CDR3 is CSVVSGAGGSEQYF. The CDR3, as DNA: TGCAGCGTTGTGTCAGGGGCAGGGGGCAGCGAGCAGTACTTC.

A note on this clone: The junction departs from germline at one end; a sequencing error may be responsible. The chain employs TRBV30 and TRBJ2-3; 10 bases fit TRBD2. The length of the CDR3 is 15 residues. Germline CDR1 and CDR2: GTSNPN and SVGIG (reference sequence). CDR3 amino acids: CAWLPSSGSRDTQYF. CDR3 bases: TGTGCCTGGTTACCCTCTAGCGGGAGCAGAGATACGCAGTATTTT.

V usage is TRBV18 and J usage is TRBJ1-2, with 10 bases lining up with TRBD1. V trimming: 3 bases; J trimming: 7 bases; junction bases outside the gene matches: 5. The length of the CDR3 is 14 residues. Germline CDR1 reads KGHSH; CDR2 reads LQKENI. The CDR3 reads CASSPETGGSGYTF. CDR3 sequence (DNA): TGTGCCAGCTCACCCGAGACAGGGGGCTCTGGCTACACCTTC.

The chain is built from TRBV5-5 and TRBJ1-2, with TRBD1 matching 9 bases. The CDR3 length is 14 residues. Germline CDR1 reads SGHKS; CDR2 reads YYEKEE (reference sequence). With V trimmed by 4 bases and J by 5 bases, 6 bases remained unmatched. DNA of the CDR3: TGTGCCAGCAGCCCCAGGACAGGGGCGTATGGCTACACCTTC. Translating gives CASSPRTGAYGYTF.